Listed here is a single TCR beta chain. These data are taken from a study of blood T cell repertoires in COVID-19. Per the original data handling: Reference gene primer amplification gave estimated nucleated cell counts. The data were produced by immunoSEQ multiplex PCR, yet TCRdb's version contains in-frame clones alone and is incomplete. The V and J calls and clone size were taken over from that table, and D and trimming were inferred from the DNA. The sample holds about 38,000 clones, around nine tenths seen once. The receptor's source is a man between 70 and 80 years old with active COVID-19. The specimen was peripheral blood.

CDR3 nucleotide sequence: TGTGCCAGTAGCCACGGACAGGGAGGCACTGAAGCTTTCTTT. Amino acid sequence: CASSHGQGGTEAFF. The chain recombines TRBV19 with TRBJ1-1; 8 bases match TRBD1. J gave up 4 bases and V 6 bases, and 7 bases lay outside the gene matches. Per the germline V gene, CDR1 is LNHDA and CDR2 is SQIVND (reference sequence). The CDR3 consists of 14 residues.